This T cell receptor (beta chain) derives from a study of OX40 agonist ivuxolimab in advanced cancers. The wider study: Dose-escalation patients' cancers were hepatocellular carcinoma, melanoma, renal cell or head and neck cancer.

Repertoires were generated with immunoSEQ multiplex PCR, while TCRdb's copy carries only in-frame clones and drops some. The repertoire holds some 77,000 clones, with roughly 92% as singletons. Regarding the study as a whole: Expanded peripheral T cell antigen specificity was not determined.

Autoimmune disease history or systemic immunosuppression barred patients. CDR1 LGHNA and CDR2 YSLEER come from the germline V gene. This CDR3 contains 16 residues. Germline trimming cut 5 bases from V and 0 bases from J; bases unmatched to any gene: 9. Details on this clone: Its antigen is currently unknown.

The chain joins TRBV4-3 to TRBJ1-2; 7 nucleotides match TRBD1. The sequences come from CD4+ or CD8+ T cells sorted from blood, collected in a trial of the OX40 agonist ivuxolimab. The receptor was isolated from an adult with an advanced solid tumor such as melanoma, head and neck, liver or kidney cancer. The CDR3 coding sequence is TGCGCCAGCAGCATGGAGGAGGGGGCGCCTAACTATGGCTACACCTTC. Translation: CASSMEEGAPNYGYTF.